This TCR beta chain was captured in a study of blood T cell repertoires in COVID-19. Study-level background: Samples representing acute and convalescent COVID-19 were sourced from the United States, Italy and Spain.

Recovered participants had two consecutive negative NP/OP PCR tests, healthcare professional clearance, or symptom resolution. Germline V gene data show CDR1 as SGHRS and CDR2 as YFSETQ. V lost 4 bases, J lost 5 bases, and 10 bases lay in between. CDR3 length: 13 residues. This clone was counted a single time. Sequenced by immunoSEQ multiplex PCR; TCRdb stores in-frame clones only, minus some. There are more than 250,000 clones in the sample; around nine tenths occur only once, and 6% to 7% lies in the top ten. Sample: PBMCs or T cells enriched from blood (not recorded which). This TCR derives from a woman in her thirties or forties who had recovered from COVID-19. The chain joins TRBV5-1 to TRBJ1-5; D is unclear. In DNA form, the CDR3 reads TGCGCCAGCAGCCCCTCTCCAGATCAGCCCCAGCATTTT. Translation: CASSPSPDQPQHF.